These 5 T cell receptor beta chains came from one sample sequenced in a study of blood T cell repertoires in COVID-19 (dated by TCRdb to 2020 to 2022). The library was produced with the immunoSEQ multiplex PCR assay. TCRdb retrieved this table from immuneACCESS and kept in-frame rearrangements only. Not all clones are present; in checked studies, unresolved V genes account for under half, and no reason is known for the remainder. Here the sample has approximately 360,000 clones; 80% to 85% occur a single time. About 4.8% of the sample is in the top ten clones. Sequenced: PBMCs or T cells enriched from blood (not recorded which). All receptors derive from a woman between 45 and 60 years old who had recovered from COVID-19.

This clone was found once. This chain joins TRBV10-3 and TRBJ2-1, with 7 bases matching TRBD2. J was trimmed by 5 bases and V by 3 bases; bases with no gene match: 4. CDR3 length: 14 amino acids. Germline assignment: CDR1 ENHRY and CDR2 SYGVKD. The CDR3 here is CAISDWAGDNEQFF. The DNA for the CDR3 is TGTGCCATCAGTGACTGGGCGGGGGACAATGAGCAGTTCTTC.

The gene calls are TRBV5-4 and TRBJ1-6, with D possibly TRBD1 on 5 matching bases. Trimming left V 4 bases short and J 7 bases short, with 15 bases between. This CDR3 has 15 residues. The germline CDR1 and CDR2 sequences are SGHNT and YYREEE (reference sequence). CDR3 DNA sequence: TGTGCCAGCAGCGAAGGGGATTTCGCAAATTCACCCCTCCACTTT. It encodes CASSEGDFANSPLHF.

V gene TRBV3-1 (or the pseudogene TRBV3-2) combines with J gene TRBJ2-7; 12 bases align to TRBD2. V lost 7 bases, J lost 2 bases, and 12 bases stayed unmatched. Per the germline V gene, CDR1 is LGHDT and CDR2 is YNNKEL (reference sequence). CDR3 length: 17 residues. The CDR3 bases are TGTGCCAGCACCACGGGACTAGCGGGTACCCCGCCCTACGAGCAGTACTTC. It encodes CASTTGLAGTPPYEQYF.

The chain uses TRBV25-1 and TRBJ2-5; TRBD1 matches at 8 bases. This CDR3 contains 13 residues. The germline V gene encodes CDR1 MGHDK and CDR2 SYGVNS. The J segment lost 4 bases and the V segment lost 5 bases, leaving 3 bases of the junction unmatched. For the CDR3, the DNA is TGTGCCAGCAGTTCAGGGGGCGGAGAGACCCAGTACTTC. This sequence encodes CASSSGGGETQYF. The full variable domain, its missing parts supplied by reference TRBV25-1 and TRBJ2-5, is EADIYQTPRYLVIGTGKKITLECSQTMGHDKMYWYQQDPGMELHLIHYSYGVNSTEKGDLSSESTVSRIRTEHFPLTLESARPSHTSQYLCASSSGGGETQYFGPGTRLLVL.

The chain is built from TRBV9 and TRBJ2-7, with TRBD1 matching over 10 bases. Trimming took 2 bases from V and 5 from J; bases not matched to a gene: 7. Germline-derived CDR1 and CDR2 are SGDLS and YYNGEE. There are 15 residues in the CDR3. The CDR3 DNA sequence: TGTGCCAGCAGCGTCACGGGACAGGGGTTGCACGAGCAGTACTTC. It codes for CASSVTGQGLHEQYF.